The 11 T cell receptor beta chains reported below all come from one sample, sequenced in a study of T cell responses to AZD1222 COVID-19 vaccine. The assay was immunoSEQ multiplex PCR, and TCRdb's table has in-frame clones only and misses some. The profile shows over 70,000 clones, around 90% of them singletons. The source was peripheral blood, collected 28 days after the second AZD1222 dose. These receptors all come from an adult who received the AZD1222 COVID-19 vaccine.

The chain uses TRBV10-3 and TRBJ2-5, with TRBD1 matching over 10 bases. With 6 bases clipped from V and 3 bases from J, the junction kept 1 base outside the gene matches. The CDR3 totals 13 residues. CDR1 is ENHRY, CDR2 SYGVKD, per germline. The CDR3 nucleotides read TGTGCCATCAGGGGGACAGGGGAAGAGACCCAGTACTTC. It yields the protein CAIRGTGEETQYF.

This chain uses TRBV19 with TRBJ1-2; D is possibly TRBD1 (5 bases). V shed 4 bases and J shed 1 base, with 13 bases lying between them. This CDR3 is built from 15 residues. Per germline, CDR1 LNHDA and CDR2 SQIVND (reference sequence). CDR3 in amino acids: CASSKGRADNYGYTF. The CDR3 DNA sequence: TGTGCCAGTAGTAAGGGCAGGGCGGATAACTATGGCTACACCTTC.

The CDR3 loop reads CASSQGIRRGRNNQPQHF. Here the CDR3 DNA reads TGCGCCAGCAGCCAAGGAATTAGAAGGGGGCGAAACAATCAGCCCCAGCATTTT. The rearrangement joins TRBV4-1 to TRBJ1-5, with 7 bases lining up with TRBD1. The CDR3 consists of 18 residues. After removal of 1 base from V and 3 bases from J, the junction contained 12 bases not matched to a gene. Germline V gene lookup returns CDR1 MGHRA and CDR2 YSYEKL.

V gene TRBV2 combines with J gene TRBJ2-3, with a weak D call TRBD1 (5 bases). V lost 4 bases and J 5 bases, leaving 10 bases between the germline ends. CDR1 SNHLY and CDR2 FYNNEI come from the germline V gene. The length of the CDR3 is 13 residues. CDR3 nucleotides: TGTGCCAGCAGTGTGAGCAGGGAAGATACGCAGTATTTT. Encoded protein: CASSVSREDTQYF.

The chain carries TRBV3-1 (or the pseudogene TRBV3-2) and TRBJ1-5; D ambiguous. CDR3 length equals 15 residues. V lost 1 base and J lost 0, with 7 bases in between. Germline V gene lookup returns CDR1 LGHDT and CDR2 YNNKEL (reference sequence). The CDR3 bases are TGTGCCAGCAGCCAAGGCCCGGGTAGCAATCAGCCCCAGCATTTT. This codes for CASSQGPGSNQPQHF.

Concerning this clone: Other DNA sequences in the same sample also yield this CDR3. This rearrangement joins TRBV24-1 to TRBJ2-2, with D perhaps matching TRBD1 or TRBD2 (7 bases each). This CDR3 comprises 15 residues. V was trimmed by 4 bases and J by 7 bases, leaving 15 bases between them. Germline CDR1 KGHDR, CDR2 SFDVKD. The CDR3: CATSDWGGGGGELFF. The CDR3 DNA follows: TGTGCCACCAGTGACTGGGGAGGGGGCGGCGGGGAGCTGTTTTTT.

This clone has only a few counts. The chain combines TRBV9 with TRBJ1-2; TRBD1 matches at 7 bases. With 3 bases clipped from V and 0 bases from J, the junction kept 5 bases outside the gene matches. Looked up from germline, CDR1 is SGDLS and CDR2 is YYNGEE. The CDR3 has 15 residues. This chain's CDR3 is CASSGRGVTNYGYTF. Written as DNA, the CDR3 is TGTGCCAGCAGCGGCAGGGGGGTAACTAACTATGGCTACACCTTC.

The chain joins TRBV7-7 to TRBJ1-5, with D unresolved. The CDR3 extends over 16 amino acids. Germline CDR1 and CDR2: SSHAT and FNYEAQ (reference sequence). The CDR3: CAITPRNQLSNQPQHF. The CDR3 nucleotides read TGTGCTATCACCCCCCGGAACCAACTAAGCAATCAGCCCCAGCATTTT.

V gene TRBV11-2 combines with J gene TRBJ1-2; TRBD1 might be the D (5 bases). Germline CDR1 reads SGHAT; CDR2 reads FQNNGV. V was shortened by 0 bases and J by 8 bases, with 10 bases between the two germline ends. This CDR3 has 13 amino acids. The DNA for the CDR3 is TGTGCCAGCAGCTTAGAGGGGGTGGGAGGCTACACCTTC. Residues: CASSLEGVGGYTF.

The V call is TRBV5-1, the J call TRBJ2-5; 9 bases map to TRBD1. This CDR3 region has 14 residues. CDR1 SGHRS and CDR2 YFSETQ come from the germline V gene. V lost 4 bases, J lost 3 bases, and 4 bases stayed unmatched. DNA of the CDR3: TGCGCCAGCAGCACGGGACAGGGAGAAGAGACCCAGTACTTC. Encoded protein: CASSTGQGEETQYF. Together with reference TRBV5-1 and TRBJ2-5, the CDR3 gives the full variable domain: KAGVTQTPRYLIKTRGQQVTLSCSPISGHRSVSWYQQTPGQGLQFLFEYFSETQRNKGNFPGRFSGRQFSNSRSEMNVSTLELGDSALYLCASSTGQGEETQYFGPGTRLLVL.

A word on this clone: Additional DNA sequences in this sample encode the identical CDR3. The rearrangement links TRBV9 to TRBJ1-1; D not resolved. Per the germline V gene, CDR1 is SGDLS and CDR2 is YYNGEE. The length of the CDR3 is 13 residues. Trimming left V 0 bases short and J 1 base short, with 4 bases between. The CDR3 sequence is CASSVATNTEAFF. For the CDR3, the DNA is TGTGCCAGCAGCGTAGCGACGAACACTGAAGCTTTCTTT.